A single T cell receptor beta chain is shown here with its context. The antigen is unknown. These data come from a study of somatic mutations in cytotoxic T cells in rheumatoid arthritis. Across the whole study: No treatment had yet been given when patient blood (around 27 ml EDTA) was drawn, right after diagnosis. Study-wide results and limits: Of the expanded CD8+ clones, the antigen targets were not known.

The repertoire was sequenced with immunoSEQ multiplex PCR; TCRdb's copy has only in-frame clones and lacks some. Found here are a few thousand clones, roughly 79% of them singletons; the top ten hold more than 35%. Material: CD8+ T cells sorted from blood. This receptor was obtained from a man in his sixties or seventies with rheumatoid arthritis.

The CDR3 reads CASSVTGGTTDTQYF. DNA of the CDR3: TGTGCCAGCAGCGTAACAGGGGGCACGACAGATACGCAGTATTTT. The J gene is TRBJ2-3, the V gene TRBV9, with 9 positions matching TRBD1. The CDR3 length is 15 residues. After removal of 1 base from V and 3 bases from J, the junction contained 3 bases not matched to a gene. Per germline, CDR1 SGDLS and CDR2 YYNGEE.